These T cell receptor beta chains were read from a single sample in a study of blood T cell repertoires in COVID-19. Measured with immunoSEQ multiplex PCR; TCRdb has only the in-frame clones, and not every one. The data show 52,000 or so clones, about three quarters seen once. Sequencing input: peripheral blood. The origin of the receptors is a middle-aged man with active or convalescent COVID-19. Both conserved end residues are part of each CDR3. Fields, in order: J gene, CDR3 length, V gene, CDR3 protein.

J gene: TRBJ2-3
CDR3 length: 14
V gene: TRBV9
CDR3 protein: CASSPGLSTDTQYF

J gene: TRBJ2-3
CDR3 length: 20
V gene: TRBV5-1
CDR3 protein: CASSHPPGLAGRVGTDTQYF

J gene: TRBJ2-2
CDR3 length: 16
V gene: TRBV5-1
CDR3 protein: CASSQRGQGSTGELFF

J gene: TRBJ1-5
CDR3 length: 13
V gene: TRBV30
CDR3 protein: CAWSPGWNQPQHF

J gene: TRBJ2-5
CDR3 length: 15
V gene: TRBV23-1
CDR3 protein: CASSQGVDVGETQYF

J gene: TRBJ1-5
CDR3 length: 13
V gene: TRBV6-5
CDR3 protein: CASKNRAGEPQHF

J gene: TRBJ1-5
CDR3 length: 14
V gene: TRBV15
CDR3 protein: CATLSPVGGQPQHF

J gene: TRBJ2-3
CDR3 length: 17
V gene: TRBV3-1/TRBV3-2
CDR3 protein: CASSSGWGGPSTDTQYF

J gene: TRBJ1-1
CDR3 length: 15
V gene: TRBV5-5
CDR3 protein: CASSLGGGRNTEAFF

J gene: TRBJ1-5
CDR3 length: 15
V gene: TRBV9
CDR3 protein: CASSGGDRGGQPQHF

J gene: TRBJ1-5
CDR3 length: 17
V gene: TRBV7-3
CDR3 protein: CASSRRDREDGNQPQHF

J gene: TRBJ1-1
CDR3 length: 13
V gene: TRBV2
CDR3 protein: CASSTDRHTEAFF

J gene: TRBJ2-3
CDR3 length: 15
V gene: TRBV5-1
CDR3 protein: CASSLTSGETDTQYF

J gene: TRBJ2-7
CDR3 length: 14
V gene: TRBV5-1
CDR3 protein: CASTTGTSGYEQYF

J gene: TRBJ1-4
CDR3 length: 15
V gene: TRBV15
CDR3 protein: CATGRPDQGYEKLFF

J gene: TRBJ1-2
CDR3 length: 15
V gene: TRBV4-1
CDR3 protein: CASSQEDTTGYGYTF

J gene: TRBJ1-1
CDR3 length: 13
V gene: TRBV3-1/TRBV3-2
CDR3 protein: CASSRRQSTEAFF

J gene: TRBJ2-7
CDR3 length: 14
V gene: TRBV5-1
CDR3 protein: CASSPTGGSYEQYF

J gene: TRBJ2-1
CDR3 length: 12
V gene: TRBV19
CDR3 protein: CASARDRDEQFF

J gene: TRBJ1-1
CDR3 length: 15
V gene: TRBV11-2
CDR3 protein: CASRDPGTGGLEAFF

J gene: TRBJ1-1
CDR3 length: 13
V gene: TRBV2
CDR3 protein: CASSEGRNTEAFF

J gene: TRBJ1-5
CDR3 length: 15
V gene: TRBV6-6
CDR3 protein: CASSGGTLKDQPQHF

J gene: TRBJ2-5
CDR3 length: 16
V gene: TRBV2
CDR3 protein: CASRFFKAGGPETQYF

J gene: TRBJ2-2
CDR3 length: 15
V gene: TRBV24-1
CDR3 protein: CATSDAYRGTGELFF

J gene: TRBJ2-7
CDR3 length: 13
V gene: TRBV28
CDR3 protein: CATSRTGVYEQYF

J gene: TRBJ2-5
CDR3 length: 16
V gene: TRBV30
CDR3 protein: CAWSVLTSGYQETQYF